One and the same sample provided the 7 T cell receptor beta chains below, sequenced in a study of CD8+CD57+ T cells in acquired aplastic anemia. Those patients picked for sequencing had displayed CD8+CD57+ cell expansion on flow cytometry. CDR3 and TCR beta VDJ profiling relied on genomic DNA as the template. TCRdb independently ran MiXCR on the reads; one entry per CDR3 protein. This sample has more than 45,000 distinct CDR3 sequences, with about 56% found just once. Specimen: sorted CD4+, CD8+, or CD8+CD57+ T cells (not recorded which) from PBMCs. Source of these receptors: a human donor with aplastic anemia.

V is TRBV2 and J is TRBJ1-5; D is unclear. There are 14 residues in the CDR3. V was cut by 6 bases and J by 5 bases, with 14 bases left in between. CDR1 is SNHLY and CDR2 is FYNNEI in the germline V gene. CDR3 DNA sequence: TGTGCCAGCAGCTTAAGTCTTGGGTATCAGCCCCAGCATTTT. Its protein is CASSLSLGYQPQHF.

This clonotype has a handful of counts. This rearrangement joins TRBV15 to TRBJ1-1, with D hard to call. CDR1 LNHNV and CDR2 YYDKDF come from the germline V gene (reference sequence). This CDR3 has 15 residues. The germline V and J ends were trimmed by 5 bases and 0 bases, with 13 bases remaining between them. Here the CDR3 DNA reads TGTGCCACCAGCCCTCGGGTCCCCATGAACACTGAAGCTTTCTTT. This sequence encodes CATSPRVPMNTEAFF.

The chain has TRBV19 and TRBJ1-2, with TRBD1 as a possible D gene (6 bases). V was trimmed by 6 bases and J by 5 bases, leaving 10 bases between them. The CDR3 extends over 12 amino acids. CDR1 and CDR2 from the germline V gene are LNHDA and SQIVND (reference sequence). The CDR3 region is CASRGGSYGYTF. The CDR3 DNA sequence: TGTGCCAGTAGGGGGGGCAGTTATGGCTACACCTTC.

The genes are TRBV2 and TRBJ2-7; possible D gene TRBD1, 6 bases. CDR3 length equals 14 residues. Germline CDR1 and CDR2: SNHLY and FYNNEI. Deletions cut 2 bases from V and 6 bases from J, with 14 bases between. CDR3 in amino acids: CASSEHRVDGEQYF. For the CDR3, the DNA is TGTGCCAGCAGTGAACACAGGGTGGATGGCGAGCAGTACTTC.

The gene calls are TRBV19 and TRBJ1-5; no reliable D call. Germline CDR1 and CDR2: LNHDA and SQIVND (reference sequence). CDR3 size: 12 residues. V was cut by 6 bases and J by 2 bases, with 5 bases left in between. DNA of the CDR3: TGTGCCAGTAGGTCGGGCAATCAGCCCCAGCATTTT. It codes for CASRSGNQPQHF. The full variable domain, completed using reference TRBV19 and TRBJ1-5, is DGGITQSPKYLFRKEGQNVTLSCEQNLNHDAMYWYRQDPGQGLRLIYYSQIVNDFQKGDIAEGYSVSREKKESFPLTVTSAQKNPTAFYLCASRSGNQPQHFGDGTRLSIL.

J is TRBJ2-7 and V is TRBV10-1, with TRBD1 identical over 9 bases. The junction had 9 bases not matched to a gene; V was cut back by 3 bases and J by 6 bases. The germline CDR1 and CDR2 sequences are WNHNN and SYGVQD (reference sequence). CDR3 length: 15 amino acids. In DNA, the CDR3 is TGCGCCAGCAGTGACCAGGACAGGGGCCCCCTCGAGCAGTACGTC. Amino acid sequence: CASSDQDRGPLEQYV.

For the CDR3, the DNA is TGTGCCAGTAGAGCCAGGGGGCGCGATGGCTACACCTTC. The encoded protein is CASRARGRDGYTF. V gene TRBV19 combines with J gene TRBJ1-2, with 8 bases identical to TRBD1. Unmatched junction bases numbered 6, after V lost 6 bases and J lost 6 bases. Germline values: CDR1 LNHDA, CDR2 SQIVND (reference sequence). The CDR3 loop spans 13 amino acids.